The next 9 T cell receptor beta chains were all read from a single sample in a study of T cells in Graves' hyperthyroidism and ophthalmopathy. Amplified regions were TCR beta CDR3 sequences from RNA transcripts. Initially, a first-round RT-PCR of the TCR CDR3 employed the HTBI primer set. TCRdb analysed the multiplex PCR reads with MiXCR anew, one entry per CDR3 protein. The data show 300,000 to 450,000 distinct CDR3 sequences, 14% seen once. The sample consisted of blood. The receptors shown here come from a woman aged 25 to 39 with Graves' ophthalmopathy.

This clonotype was counted at least ten times. The V gene is TRBV11-2, the J gene TRBJ2-2; D unresolved. There are 15 residues in the CDR3. Trimming cost V 6 bases and J 2 bases, with 13 bases left between them. Germline-derived CDR1 and CDR2 are SGHAT and FQNNGV. Here the CDR3 DNA reads TGTGCCAGCAGGGTTCTCCCATCTAACACCGGGGAGCTGTTTTTT. Translating it yields CASRVLPSNTGELFF.

The CDR3 loop is CASTGGRDSPSGANVLTF. The CDR3 DNA follows: TGTGCCAGCACAGGAGGCAGGGATTCCCCCTCTGGGGCCAACGTCCTGACTTTC. The chain couples TRBV12-3 or TRBV12-4 to TRBJ2-6; TRBD1 or TRBD2 may be the D gene (5 bases each). The CDR3 is made up of 18 amino acids. Trimming removed 7 bases from V and 0 bases from J, with 19 bases in between.

This clonotype showed up just once. V is TRBV5-4 and J is TRBJ2-3, with D possibly TRBD2 on 5 matching bases. CDR3 length: 15 residues. The germline CDR1 and CDR2 sequences are SGHNT and YYREEE (reference sequence). V was cut by 4 bases and J by 0 bases, with 12 bases left in between. This CDR3 is CASSRRGPSTDTQYF. Written as DNA, the CDR3 is TGTGCCAGCAGCCGACGCGGGCCTAGCACAGATACGCAGTATTTT.

This clonotype was seen at least ten times. The genes are TRBV27 and TRBJ1-3, with a possible D match to TRBD1 (5 bases). Germline V gives CDR1 MNHEY, CDR2 SMNVEV (reference sequence). CDR3 size: 14 residues. The V and J ends lost 3 bases and 5 bases respectively, with 11 bases between them. For the CDR3, the DNA is TGTGCCAGCAGTTTGGGGGGTGAGAGAAACACCATATATTTT. Its translation is CASSLGGERNTIYF.

The chain is built from TRBV30 and TRBJ2-2; D not certain. Germline assignment: CDR1 GTSNPN and CDR2 SVGIG (reference sequence). V shed 4 bases and J shed 0 bases, with 15 bases lying between them. This CDR3 contains 16 residues. CDR3 sequence reads: CAWTLTPTSNTGELFF. The CDR3, as DNA: TGTGCCTGGACCCTGACTCCCACCTCGAACACCGGGGAGCTGTTTTTT. Based on the CDR3 plus reference TRBV30 and TRBJ2-2, the full variable domain is SQTIHQWPATLVQPVGSPLSLECTVEGTSNPNLYWYRQAAGRGLQLLFYSVGIGQISSEVPQNLSASRPQDRQFILSSKKLLLSDSGFYLCAWTLTPTSNTGELFFGEGSRLTVL.

The table lists this clonotype with many counts. The chain employs TRBV20-1 and TRBJ1-2; possible D gene TRBD1, 5 bases. The V end was cut by 6 bases, the J end by 8 bases, with 13 bases between. The CDR3 covers 11 residues. Germline CDR1 is DFQATT and CDR2 is SNEGSKA (reference sequence). DNA for the CDR3: TGCAGTGCCAGGCAGGGTAGGGGCTACACCTTC. Protein: CSARQGRGYTF.

This clonotype was seen many times. This chain joins TRBV29-1 and TRBJ1-4; D gene ambiguous. CDR1 SQVTM and CDR2 ANQGSEA come from the germline V gene. This CDR3 region has 14 residues. The V end was cut by 0 bases, the J end by 9 bases, with 14 bases between. For the CDR3, the DNA is TGCAGCGTTGAAGATCCAAGCGCCTTCCAAAAACTGTTTTTT. Protein product: CSVEDPSAFQKLFF.

The rearrangement links TRBV20-1 to TRBJ2-1; tentatively, D is TRBD1 or TRBD2 (6 bases each). Germline V CDR1 and CDR2: DFQATT, SNEGSKA (reference sequence). V lost 1 base and J 7 bases, leaving 20 bases between the germline ends. The CDR3 loop spans 16 amino acids. The CDR3 nucleotides are TGCAGTGCTAGAGTGGAGGGGGGTCCCGCCGATAATGAGCAGTTCTTC. It specifies CSARVEGGPADNEQFF.

The table lists this clonotype with many counts. The chain uses TRBV3-1 and TRBJ2-5; perhaps TRBD1 as D (5 bases). V gave up 3 bases and J gave up 1 base, with 15 bases separating them. This CDR3 has 16 residues. CDR1 is LGHDT and CDR2 is YNNKEL in the germline V gene (reference sequence). The CDR3 nucleotides are TGTGCCAGCAGCCAGGGGCAGCAATGGGCCCAAGAGACCCAGTACTTC. Amino acid sequence: CASSQGQQWAQETQYF.